The next 2 T cell receptor beta chains were all read from a single sample in a study of CD8+ T cells in alopecia areata. Reverse transcription of extracted RNA yielded cDNA, which provided the sequencing template. Assay used: immunoSEQ multiplex PCR; TCRdb lists only in-frame clones, some missing. The table shows around 70,000 clones, with approximately 29% occurring only once. Treatment meaning: oral pan-JAK inhibitor, 5-10 mg twice daily. Sequences were derived from CD8+ T cells sorted from blood, sampled at week 4, from a patient treated with tofacitinib. The receptors stem from a human donor with alopecia areata.

V is TRBV6-1 and J is TRBJ2-1, with a weak D call TRBD2 (6 bases). The germline gives CDR1 MNHNS, CDR2 SASEGT. The V gene lost 3 bases and the J gene lost 4 bases, with 13 bases spanning the gap. This CDR3 has 15 residues. CDR3 sequence reads: CASSDGHGGYNEQFF. As DNA, the CDR3 is TGTGCCAGCAGTGACGGCCATGGGGGGTACAATGAGCAGTTCTTC.

This chain connects TRBV7-8 to TRBJ2-7; 8 nucleotides align to TRBD2. V shed 5 bases and J 3 bases; nucleotides not matched to a gene: 9. The CDR3 contains 15 residues. The germline CDR1 and CDR2 sequences are SGHVS and FQNEAQ. The CDR3 DNA follows: TGTGCCAGCAGCCCCCCACTAGCGGAGAGCTACGAGCAGTACTTC. This sequence encodes CASSPPLAESYEQYF.